This note documents a single TCR beta chain sequence. The source of the sample is a study of T cell responses to AZD1222 COVID-19 vaccine. V lost 4 bases and J lost 1; bases outside the gene matches: 3. CDR1 is SGDLS, CDR2 YYNGEE, per germline. The CDR3 contains 15 residues. This table comes from immunoSEQ multiplex PCR, and its TCRdb copy is limited to in-frame clones, with some not included. The table lists 100,000 to 150,000 clones, approximately 80% of them singletons. This TCR was recovered from an adult who received the AZD1222 COVID-19 vaccine. The sequences come from peripheral blood, collected 28 days after the second AZD1222 dose. The chain joins TRBV9 to TRBJ2-3, with 10 nucleotides matching TRBD2. The CDR3 is CASSPLAGGTDTQYF. The CDR3 region has the DNA TGTGCCAGCAGCCCCCTAGCGGGGGGCACAGATACGCAGTATTTT.